This T cell receptor beta chain was recovered during a study of T-cell memory formation after mild COVID-19. This clonotype was detected only a few times. Its target is not known. In TCRdb, the 5' RACE reads were re-called with MiXCR into one record per CDR3 protein. The profile shows approximately 490,000 distinct CDR3 sequences, approximately 20% of them singletons. Whole-study results and caveats: Among contracting clones, CD4+ were mainly CM/EM and CD8+ enriched in EMRA.

The TCR was taken from an adult woman who had mild COVID-19 (a few samples of this study predate the infection). Cell type and time point are not known. The sample taken for sequencing was PBMCs or a T cell subset sorted from them (not recorded which).

CDR3 DNA sequence: TGTGCCAGCAGCTACCAGGAGCGGGAGAGGGGGGAGACCCAGTACTTC. This translates into CASSYQERERGETQYF. The V gene is TRBV7-9, the J gene TRBJ2-5; TRBD2 agrees at 8 bases. The CDR3 is 16 residues long. Germline V gene data show CDR1 as SEHNR and CDR2 as FQNEAQ (reference sequence). The trim removed 4 bases at V and 5 bases at J, leaving 12 bases unmatched.